This TCR beta chain stems from a study of blood T cell repertoires in COVID-19. Study details: The origin of the acute and convalescent COVID-19 samples was the United States, Italy and Spain. In each case, the material was cDNA or gDNA derived from T cells, B-cell-depleted T cells, or PBMCs.

Germline V CDR1 and CDR2: MGHRA, YSYEKL. The CDR3 is 15 residues long. V was trimmed by 0 bases and J by 6 bases, leaving 11 bases between them. The assay was immunoSEQ multiplex PCR, and TCRdb's table has in-frame clones only and misses some. The table includes hundreds of thousands of clones, around 90% detected once. The receptor was derived from a man aged 18 to 29 with active or convalescent COVID-19. The chain uses TRBV4-1 and TRBJ2-2, with D maybe TRBD1 (6 bases). The sequencing sample was made of peripheral blood. The CDR3 sequence is CASSQDRGRPGELFF. The CDR3 coding sequence is TGCGCCAGCAGCCAAGACAGGGGTCGGCCCGGGGAGCTGTTTTTT.